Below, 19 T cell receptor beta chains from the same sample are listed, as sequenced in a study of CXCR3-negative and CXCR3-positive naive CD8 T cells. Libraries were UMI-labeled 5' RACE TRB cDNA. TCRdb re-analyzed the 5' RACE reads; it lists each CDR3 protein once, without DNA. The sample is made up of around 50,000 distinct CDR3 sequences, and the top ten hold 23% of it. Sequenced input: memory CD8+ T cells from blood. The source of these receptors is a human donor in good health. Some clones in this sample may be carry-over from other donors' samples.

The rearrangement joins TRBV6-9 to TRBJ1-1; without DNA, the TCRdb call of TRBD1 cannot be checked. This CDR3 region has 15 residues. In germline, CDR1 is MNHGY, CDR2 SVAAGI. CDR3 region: CATSPPGSGGTEAFF.

This CDR3 is CSARDLEGYNEQFF. The chain links TRBV20-1 to TRBJ2-1; checking the TCRdb D call of TRBD2 is not possible without DNA. The CDR3 runs 14 residues. The germline V gene has CDR1 DFQATT and CDR2 SNEGSKA (reference sequence).

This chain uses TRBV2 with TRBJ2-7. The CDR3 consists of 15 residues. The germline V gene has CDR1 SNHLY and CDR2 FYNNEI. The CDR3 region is CASSEARSLRYEQYF. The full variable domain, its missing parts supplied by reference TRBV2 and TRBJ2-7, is EPEVTQTPSHQVTQMGQEVILRCVPISNHLYFYWYRQILGQKVEFLVSFYNNEISEKSEIFDDQFSVERPDGSNFTLKIRSTKLEDSAMYFCASSEARSLRYEQYFGPGTRLTVT.

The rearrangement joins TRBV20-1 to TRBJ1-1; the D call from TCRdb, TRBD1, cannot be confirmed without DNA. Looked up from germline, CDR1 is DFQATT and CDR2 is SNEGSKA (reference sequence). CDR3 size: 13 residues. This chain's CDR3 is CSASAGYTTEAFF.

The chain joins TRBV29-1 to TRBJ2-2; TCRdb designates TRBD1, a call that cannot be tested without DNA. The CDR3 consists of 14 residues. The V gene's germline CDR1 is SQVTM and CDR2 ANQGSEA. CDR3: CSVEKGWGTGELFF.

The CDR3 is CASSSQTGNYEQYF. The genes are TRBV11-3 and TRBJ2-7; TCRdb's D call of TRBD1 is untestable without DNA. Germline loops: CDR1 SGHNT, CDR2 YENEEA. The CDR3 loop spans 14 amino acids.

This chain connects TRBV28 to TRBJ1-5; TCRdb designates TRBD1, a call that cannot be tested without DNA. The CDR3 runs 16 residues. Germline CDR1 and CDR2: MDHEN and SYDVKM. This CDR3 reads CASSPAGVEGNQPQHF.

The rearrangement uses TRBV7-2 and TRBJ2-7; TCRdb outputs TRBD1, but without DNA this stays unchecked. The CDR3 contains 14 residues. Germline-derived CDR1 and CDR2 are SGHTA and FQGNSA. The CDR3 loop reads CASSLRDTSYEQYF.

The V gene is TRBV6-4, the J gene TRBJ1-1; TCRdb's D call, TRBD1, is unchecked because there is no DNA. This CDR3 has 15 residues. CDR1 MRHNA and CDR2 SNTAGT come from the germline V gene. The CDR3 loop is CASSEVGGENTEAFF.

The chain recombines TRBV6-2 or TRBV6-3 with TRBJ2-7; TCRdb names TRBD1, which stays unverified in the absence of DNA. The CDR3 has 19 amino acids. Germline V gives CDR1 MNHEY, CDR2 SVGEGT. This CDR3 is CASSYPWDRGNALLDEQYF.

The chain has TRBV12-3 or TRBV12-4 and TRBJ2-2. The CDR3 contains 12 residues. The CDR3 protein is CASSLASGELFF.

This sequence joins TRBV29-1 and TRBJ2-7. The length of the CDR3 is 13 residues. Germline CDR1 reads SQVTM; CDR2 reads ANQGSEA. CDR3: CSVVRQGSYEQYF.

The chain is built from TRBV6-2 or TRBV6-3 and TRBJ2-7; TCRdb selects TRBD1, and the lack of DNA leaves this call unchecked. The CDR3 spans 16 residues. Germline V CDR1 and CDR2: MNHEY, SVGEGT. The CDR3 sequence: CASSYSISGDGYEQYF.

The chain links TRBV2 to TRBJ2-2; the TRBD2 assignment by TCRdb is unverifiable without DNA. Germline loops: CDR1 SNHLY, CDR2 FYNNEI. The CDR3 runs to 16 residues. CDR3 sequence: CASSAGLAGGTGELFF. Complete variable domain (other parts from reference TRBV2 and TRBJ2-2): EPEVTQTPSHQVTQMGQEVILRCVPISNHLYFYWYRQILGQKVEFLVSFYNNEISEKSEIFDDQFSVERPDGSNFTLKIRSTKLEDSAMYFCASSAGLAGGTGELFFGEGSRLTVL.

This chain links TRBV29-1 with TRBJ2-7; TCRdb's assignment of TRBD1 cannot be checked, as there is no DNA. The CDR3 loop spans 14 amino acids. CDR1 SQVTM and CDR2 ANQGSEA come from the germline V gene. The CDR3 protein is CSVSPMGGEYEQYF.

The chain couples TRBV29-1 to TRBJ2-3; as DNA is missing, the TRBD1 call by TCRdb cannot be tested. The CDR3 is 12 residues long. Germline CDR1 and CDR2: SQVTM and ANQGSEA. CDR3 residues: CSVAGGRQEQYF.

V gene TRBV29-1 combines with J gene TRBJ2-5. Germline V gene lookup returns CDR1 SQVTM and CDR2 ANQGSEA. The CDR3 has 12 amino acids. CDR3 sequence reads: CSVGGNQETQYF.

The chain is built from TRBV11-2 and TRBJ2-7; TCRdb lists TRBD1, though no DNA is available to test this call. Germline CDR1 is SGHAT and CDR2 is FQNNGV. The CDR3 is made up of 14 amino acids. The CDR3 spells CASSLGGSSYEQYF.

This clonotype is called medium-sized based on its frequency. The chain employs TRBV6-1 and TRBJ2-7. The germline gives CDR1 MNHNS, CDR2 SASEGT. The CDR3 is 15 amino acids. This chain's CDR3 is CASSELAESSYEQYF.